Presented here are 23 T cell receptor beta chains from one specimen sequenced in a study of control samples from healthy donors and cancer patients. This table comes from immunoSEQ multiplex PCR, and its TCRdb copy is limited to in-frame clones, with some not included. Of some 250,000 clones in the sample, roughly 87% were seen once. Sequenced input: PBMCs. These receptors were collected from an older woman with lung cancer.

The chain recombines TRBV9 with TRBJ2-5, with TRBD1 matching over 9 bases. The CDR3 loop spans 16 amino acids. Trimming cost V 0 bases and J 5 bases; bases outside gene matches: 8. In germline, CDR1 is SGDLS, CDR2 YYNGEE. The CDR3: CASSVAGTGFGETQYF. CDR3 nucleotide sequence: TGTGCCAGCAGCGTAGCCGGGACAGGGTTTGGGGAGACCCAGTACTTC.

CDR3 amino acids: CASSLAKGTGVSGANVLTF. The CDR3 DNA reads TGCGCCAGCAGCTTGGCCAAGGGGACAGGAGTCTCTGGGGCCAACGTCCTGACTTTC. The chain combines TRBV5-1 with TRBJ2-6, with 8 bases lining up with TRBD1. The germline CDR1 and CDR2 sequences are SGHRS and YFSETQ. V was clipped by 0 bases and J by 0 bases; unmatched bases: 8. The CDR3 spans 19 residues.

This clone was recorded once. This chain joins TRBV7-8 and TRBJ1-2, with unresolved D. Germline-derived CDR1 and CDR2 are SGHVS and FQNEAQ. This CDR3 is built from 14 residues. V shed 0 bases and J shed 4 bases, with 9 bases lying between them. CDR3 region: CASSLAVAVYGYTF. The CDR3 DNA sequence: TGTGCCAGCAGCTTAGCGGTGGCTGTCTATGGCTACACCTTC.

This clone was recorded only once. The chain has TRBV6-1 and TRBJ1-3, with TRBD1 matching over 8 bases. CDR3 length: 16 residues. Germline V gene sequence: CDR1 MNHNS, CDR2 SASEGT. Trimming at V came to 3 bases and at J to 2 bases, leaving 6 bases not matched to a gene. CDR3 sequence (DNA): TGTGCCAGCAGTGAGAACGGACAGGGCCCTGGAAACACCATATATTTT. Its protein product is CASSENGQGPGNTIYF.

The sample holds a few counts of this clone. The chain is built from TRBV28 and TRBJ2-5; 9 bases match TRBD1. The CDR3 has 14 amino acids. Trimming at V came to 4 bases and at J to 4 bases, leaving 4 bases not matched to a gene. Germline loops: CDR1 MDHEN, CDR2 SYDVKM. Here the CDR3 DNA reads TGTGCCAGCAGTTCCCTGGGACAGGGAGAGACCCAGTACTTC. Translation: CASSSLGQGETQYF.

V is TRBV30 and J is TRBJ1-1; D is undetermined. The CDR3 consists of 16 residues. Per the germline V gene, CDR1 is GTSNPN and CDR2 is SVGIG (reference sequence). Deletions cut 0 bases from V and 1 base from J, with 15 bases between. CDR3 residues: CAWSVRGWQRNTEAFF. The CDR3 DNA follows: TGTGCCTGGAGTGTACGGGGTTGGCAGAGGAACACTGAAGCTTTCTTT.

In the case of this clone: Other DNA sequences in this specimen translate into the identical CDR3. The chain employs TRBV5-1 and TRBJ2-5; D unresolved. The CDR3 loop spans 11 amino acids. Germline V CDR1 and CDR2: SGHRS, YFSETQ. The V and J ends lost 4 bases and 1 base respectively, with 2 bases between them. The CDR3 sequence: CASSRQETQYF. CDR3 DNA: TGCGCCAGCAGCCGCCAAGAGACCCAGTACTTC.

Comments on this clone: Other DNA sequences within the sample encode an identical CDR3. The rearrangement joins TRBV12-3 or TRBV12-4 to TRBJ2-7; D is unresolved. Deletions cut 3 bases from V and 1 base from J, with 1 base between. The CDR3 sequence is 11 residues long. Here the CDR3 reads CASSFSYEQYF. CDR3 sequence (DNA): TGTGCCAGCAGTTTTTCCTACGAGCAGTACTTC.

The CDR3 DNA follows: TGTGCCAGCAGCCATCAATATAATGAAAAACTGTTTTTT. This sequence encodes CASSHQYNEKLFF. The chain combines TRBV3-1 (or the pseudogene TRBV3-2) with TRBJ1-4; D is undetermined. This CDR3 spans 13 amino acids. Trimming cost V 3 bases and J 4 bases, with 6 bases left between them. Germline V gives CDR1 LGHDT, CDR2 YNNKEL (reference sequence).

The chain is built from TRBV7-3 and TRBJ2-3; no definite D call. The CDR3 covers 13 residues. Germline assignment: CDR1 SGHTA and CDR2 FQGTGA. V was shortened by 2 bases and J by 4 bases, with 7 bases between the two germline ends. The CDR3 coding sequence is TGTGCCAGCAGCTTAGGAGCTCCAGATACGCAGTATTTT. Amino acids: CASSLGAPDTQYF.

In DNA, the CDR3 is TGTGCCAGCAGCGTAGCTGGGGCCTCTACCACCGGGGAGCTGTTTTTT. This translates into CASSVAGASTTGELFF. This chain joins TRBV9 and TRBJ2-2; D is perhaps TRBD1 (5 bases). The V end lost 0 bases, the J end lost 4 bases, and 13 bases lay between the germline ends. CDR3 size: 16 residues. Looked up from germline, CDR1 is SGDLS and CDR2 is YYNGEE.

This clone has only one observation. V is TRBV10-3 and J is TRBJ1-2; TRBD1 matches 9 bases. CDR1 is ENHRY, CDR2 SYGVKD, per germline. V lost 4 bases to trimming and J lost 4 bases; unmatched junction nucleotides: 7. The CDR3 runs to 15 residues. The CDR3 DNA reads as TGTGCCATCAGTGGGGACAGGGAAGGAGGCTATGGCTACACCTTC. Protein: CAISGDREGGYGYTF.

This sequence joins TRBV18 and TRBJ2-3; tentatively, D is TRBD1 (7 bases). Trimming stripped 1 base from V and 7 bases from J, with 18 bases between. The germline V gene has CDR1 KGHSH and CDR2 LQKENI. This CDR3 spans 16 amino acids. The CDR3: CASSPRGGGGINTQYF. The CDR3 nucleotides read TGTGCCAGCTCACCACGTGGAGGGGGCGGAATTAATACGCAGTATTTT.

The table lists this clone with many counts. V usage is TRBV14 and J usage is TRBJ2-7; D unresolved. The CDR3 length is 13 residues. CDR1 and CDR2 from the germline V gene are SGHDN and FVKESK. Deletions cut 0 bases from V and 6 bases from J, with 9 bases between. The CDR3 loop is CASSQDTKGEQYF. The CDR3 DNA is TGTGCCAGCAGCCAAGATACAAAAGGCGAGCAGTACTTC. The full variable domain, in which reference TRBV14 and TRBJ2-7 provide the parts outside the CDR3, is EAGVTQFPSHSVIEKGQTVTLRCDPISGHDNLYWYRRVMGKEIKFLLHFVKESKQDESGMPNNRFLAERTGGTYSTLKVQPAELEDSGVYFCASSQDTKGEQYFGPGTRLTVT.

The chain recombines TRBV3-1 (or the pseudogene TRBV3-2) with TRBJ1-2; 7 bases match TRBD1. Germline assignment: CDR1 LGHDT and CDR2 YNNKEL (reference sequence). Losses at the gene ends were 2 bases for V and 7 bases for J; bases not matched to a gene: 4. The CDR3 runs to 13 residues. CDR3 region: CASSQITGVGYTF. Written as DNA, the CDR3 is TGTGCCAGCAGCCAAATAACAGGGGTTGGCTACACCTTC.

The chain joins TRBV5-6 to TRBJ1-1; 7 nucleotides line up with TRBD1. The CDR3 is 15 amino acids. CDR1 is SGHDT, CDR2 YYEEEE, per germline. Germline trimming cut 3 bases from V and 6 bases from J; bases unmatched to any gene: 11. Written as DNA, the CDR3 is TGTGCCAGCAGCTCTCGGGACAGCCGACGCGCTGAAGCTTTCTTT. Translated: CASSSRDSRRAEAFF.

The J gene is TRBJ1-1, the V gene TRBV7-3; D might be TRBD1 (6 bases). Germline lookup yields CDR1 SGHTA and CDR2 FQGTGA. CDR3 length: 16 amino acids. Trimming took 4 bases from V and 0 from J, leaving 15 bases between them. The chain's CDR3 is CASSYLQGGVNTEAFF. The CDR3 DNA reads TGTGCCAGCAGCTACTTACAGGGTGGGGTGAACACTGAAGCTTTCTTT.

A single count supports this clone. The chain links TRBV11-2 to TRBJ2-7, with 9 bases lining up with TRBD2. The V and J ends lost 7 bases and 5 bases, in that order; junction bases with no gene match: 18. The CDR3 is 17 residues long. CDR1 and CDR2 from the germline V gene are SGHAT and FQNNGV. CDR3 loop: CASTAGGQGPFYHEQYF. CDR3 DNA sequence: TGTGCCAGCACCGCGGGGGGGCAGGGACCATTTTACCACGAGCAGTACTTC.

This chain connects TRBV14 to TRBJ1-2; a weak D match, TRBD1 (6 bases). Germline loops: CDR1 SGHDN, CDR2 FVKESK. The V end was cut by 4 bases, the J end by 2 bases, with 14 bases between. The CDR3 length is 15 residues. The CDR3 protein is CASSLAYGGNYGYTF. CDR3 DNA: TGTGCCAGCAGCCTGGCCTACGGGGGCAACTATGGCTACACCTTC.

V gene TRBV5-1 combines with J gene TRBJ1-1, with TRBD1 identical over 9 bases. This CDR3 region has 13 residues. The germline V gene has CDR1 SGHRS and CDR2 YFSETQ. With 5 bases clipped from V and 6 bases from J, the junction kept 5 bases outside the gene matches. CDR3 DNA sequence: TGCGCCAGCAGTCGGGACAGGGAGGCTGAAGCTTTCTTT. Translating it yields CASSRDREAEAFF.

The CDR3, as DNA: TGTGCCAGCAGTGAATCACAGGTTTTCAAAGGCTACACCTTC. Its protein is CASSESQVFKGYTF. The chain employs TRBV2 and TRBJ1-2; D is perhaps TRBD1 (5 bases). V was trimmed by 2 bases and J by 8 bases, leaving 15 bases between them. CDR3 length: 14 amino acids. Germline CDR1 and CDR2: SNHLY and FYNNEI.

This clone was seen once. CDR3 nucleotides: TGCGCCAGCAGCTTGCGGACGGTCAATAATTCACCCCTCCACTTT. Translated, it gives CASSLRTVNNSPLHF. The chain uses TRBV5-1 and TRBJ1-6; D gene uncertain. Per the germline V gene, CDR1 is SGHRS and CDR2 is YFSETQ. The CDR3 runs 15 residues. Trimming shortened V by 1 base and J by 5 bases, and 10 bases separated the two germline ends.

The J gene is TRBJ2-1, the V gene TRBV25-1, with 14 bases identical to TRBD2. Germline lookup yields CDR1 MGHDK and CDR2 SYGVNS. CDR3 length: 16 amino acids. With 4 bases clipped from V and 7 bases from J, the junction kept 6 bases outside the gene matches. The CDR3 loop reads CASSAGTSGSKNEQFF. Here the CDR3 DNA reads TGTGCCAGCAGTGCGGGGACTAGCGGGAGTAAGAATGAGCAGTTCTTC.